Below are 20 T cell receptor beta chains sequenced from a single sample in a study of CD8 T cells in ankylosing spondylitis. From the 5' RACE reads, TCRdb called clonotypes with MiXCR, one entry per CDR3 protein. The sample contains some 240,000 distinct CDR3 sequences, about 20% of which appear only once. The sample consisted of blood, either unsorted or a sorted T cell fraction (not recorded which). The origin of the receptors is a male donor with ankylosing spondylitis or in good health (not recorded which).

The CDR3 DNA reads TGTGCCAGCAGCCTCGGAAATGAAAAACTGTTTTTT. This codes for CASSLGNEKLFF. The chain joins TRBV12-3 or TRBV12-4 to TRBJ1-4; D unclear. There are 12 residues in the CDR3. Trimming took 6 bases from V and 5 from J, leaving 7 bases between them.

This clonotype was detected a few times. This CDR3 is CASELAAKNIQYF. DNA for the CDR3: TGTGCCAGCGAACTAGCGGCCAAAAACATTCAGTACTTC. This chain joins TRBV5-6 and TRBJ2-4, with 7 bases aligning to TRBD2. V gave up 7 bases and J gave up 1 base; unmatched junction bases: 2. Germline CDR1 is SGHDT and CDR2 is YYEEEE. This CDR3 has 13 residues.

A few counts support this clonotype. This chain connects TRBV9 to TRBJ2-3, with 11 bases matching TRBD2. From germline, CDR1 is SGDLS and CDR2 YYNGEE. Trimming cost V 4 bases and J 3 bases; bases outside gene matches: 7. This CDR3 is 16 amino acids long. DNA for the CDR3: TGTGCCAGCAGCATAACTAGCGGGAGAGTTACAGATACGCAGTATTTT. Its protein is CASSITSGRVTDTQYF.

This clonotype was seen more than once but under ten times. CDR3 sequence (DNA): TGTGCCAGCAGTGACAATGAAAAACTGTTTTTT. Its protein is CASSDNEKLFF. The V gene is TRBV6-6, the J gene TRBJ1-4; no reliable D call. The germline V gene has CDR1 MNHNY and CDR2 SVGAGI (reference sequence). The CDR3 is made up of 11 amino acids. V was cut by 5 bases and J by 5 bases, with 3 bases left in between.

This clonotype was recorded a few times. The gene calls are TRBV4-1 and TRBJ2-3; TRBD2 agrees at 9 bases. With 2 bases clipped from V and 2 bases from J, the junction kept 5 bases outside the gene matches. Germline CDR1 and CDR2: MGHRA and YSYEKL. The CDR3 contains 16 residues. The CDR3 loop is CASSQHASGNTDTQYF. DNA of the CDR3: TGCGCCAGCAGCCAACACGCTAGCGGGAACACAGATACGCAGTATTTT.

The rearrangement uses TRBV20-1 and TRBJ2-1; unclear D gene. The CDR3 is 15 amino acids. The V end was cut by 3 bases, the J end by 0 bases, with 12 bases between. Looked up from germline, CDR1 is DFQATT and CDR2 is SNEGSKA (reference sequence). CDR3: CSARVGLSSYNEQFF. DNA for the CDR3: TGCAGTGCTAGGGTGGGATTGAGCTCCTACAATGAGCAGTTCTTC.

This CDR3 reads CASSWDPRGEQYF. The CDR3 nucleotides are TGTGCCAGCAGTTGGGACCCGCGGGGCGAGCAGTACTTC. The chain carries TRBV12-3 or TRBV12-4 and TRBJ2-7, with D possibly matching TRBD2 (6 bases). V lost 4 bases, J lost 6 bases, and 13 bases lay in between. This CDR3 region has 13 residues.

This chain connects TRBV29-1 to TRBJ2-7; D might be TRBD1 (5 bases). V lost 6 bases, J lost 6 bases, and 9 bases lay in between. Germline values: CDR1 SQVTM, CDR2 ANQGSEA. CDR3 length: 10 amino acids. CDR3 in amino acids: CSVRVREQYF. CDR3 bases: TGCAGCGTCAGGGTCCGCGAGCAGTACTTC.

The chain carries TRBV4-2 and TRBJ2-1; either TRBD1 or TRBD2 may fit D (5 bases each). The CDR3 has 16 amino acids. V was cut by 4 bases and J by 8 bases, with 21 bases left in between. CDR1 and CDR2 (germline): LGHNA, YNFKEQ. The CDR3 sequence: CASSPPRDGPIYEQFF. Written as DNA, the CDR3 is TGTGCCAGCAGCCCCCCTAGGGACGGTCCTATTTATGAGCAGTTCTTC.

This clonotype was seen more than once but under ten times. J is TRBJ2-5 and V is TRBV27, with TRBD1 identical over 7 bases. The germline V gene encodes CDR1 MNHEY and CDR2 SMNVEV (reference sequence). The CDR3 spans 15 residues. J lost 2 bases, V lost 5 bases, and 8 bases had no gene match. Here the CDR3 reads CASSPQGDVQETQYF. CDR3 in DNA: TGTGCCAGCAGTCCCCAGGGGGACGTTCAAGAGACCCAGTACTTC.

The CDR3 DNA follows: TGCGCCAGCAGCTTAATCGGACAGGCTCAAGAGACCCAGTACTTC. The encoded protein is CASSLIGQAQETQYF. The chain has TRBV5-1 and TRBJ2-5; TRBD1 aligns across 7 bases. CDR1 is SGHRS, CDR2 YFSETQ, per germline. The V gene end was trimmed by 2 bases and the J gene end by 2 bases; junction bases not matched to a gene: 6. The CDR3 sequence is 15 residues long.

The CDR3 sequence: CASRTSGRGEQYF. CDR3 DNA: TGTGCCAGCAGGACTAGCGGGAGGGGCGAGCAGTACTTC. This chain links TRBV6-1 with TRBJ2-7, with TRBD2 matching over 14 bases. The germline V gene has CDR1 MNHNS and CDR2 SASEGT. Unmatched junction bases numbered 1, after V lost 6 bases and J lost 6 bases. This CDR3 is built from 13 residues.

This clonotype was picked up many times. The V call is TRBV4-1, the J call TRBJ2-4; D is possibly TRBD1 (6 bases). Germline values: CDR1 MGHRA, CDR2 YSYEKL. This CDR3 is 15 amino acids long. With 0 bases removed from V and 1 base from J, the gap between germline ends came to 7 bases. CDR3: CASSQDTGAKNIQYF. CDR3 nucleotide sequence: TGCGCCAGCAGCCAAGATACAGGGGCCAAAAACATTCAGTACTTC.

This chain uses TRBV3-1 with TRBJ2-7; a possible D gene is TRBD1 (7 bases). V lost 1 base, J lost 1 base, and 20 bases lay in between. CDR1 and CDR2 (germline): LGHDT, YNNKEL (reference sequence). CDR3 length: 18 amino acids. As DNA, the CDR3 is TGTGCCAGCAGCCAAGGAGGGGGGCGAGGGGGCGCATCCTACGAGCAGTACTTC. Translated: CASSQGGGRGGASYEQYF.

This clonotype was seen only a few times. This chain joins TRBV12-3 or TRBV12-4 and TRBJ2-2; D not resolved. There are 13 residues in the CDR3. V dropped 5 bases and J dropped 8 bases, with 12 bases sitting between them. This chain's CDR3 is CASSPMMGGELFF. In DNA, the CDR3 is TGTGCCAGCAGTCCTATGATGGGGGGGGAGCTGTTTTTT.

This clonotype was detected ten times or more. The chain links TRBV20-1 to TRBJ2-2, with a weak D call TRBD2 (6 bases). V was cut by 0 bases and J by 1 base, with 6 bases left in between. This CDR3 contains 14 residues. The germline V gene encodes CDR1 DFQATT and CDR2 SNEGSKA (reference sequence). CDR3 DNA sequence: TGCAGTGCTAGAGAGGGGGGGAACACCGGGGAGCTGTTTTTT. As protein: CSAREGGNTGELFF.

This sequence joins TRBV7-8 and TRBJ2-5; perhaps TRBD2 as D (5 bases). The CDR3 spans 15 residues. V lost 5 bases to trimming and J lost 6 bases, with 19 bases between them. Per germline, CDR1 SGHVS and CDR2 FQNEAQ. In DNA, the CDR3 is TGTGCCAGCAGCGATCCGGAGGCCCCTCGGCAGACCCAGTACTTC. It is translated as CASSDPEAPRQTQYF. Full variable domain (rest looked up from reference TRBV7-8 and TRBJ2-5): GAGVSQSPRYKVAKRGQDVALRCDPISGHVSLFWYQQALGQGPEFLTYFQNEAQLDKSGLPSDRFFAERPEGSVSTLKIQRTQQEDSAVYLCASSDPEAPRQTQYFGPGTRLLVL.

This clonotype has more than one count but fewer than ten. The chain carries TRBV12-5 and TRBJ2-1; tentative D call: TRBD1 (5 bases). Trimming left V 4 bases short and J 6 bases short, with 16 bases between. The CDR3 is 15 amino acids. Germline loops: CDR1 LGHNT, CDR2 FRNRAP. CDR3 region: CASGSQGEVGNEQFF. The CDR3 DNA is TGTGCTAGTGGTTCCCAGGGTGAGGTTGGCAATGAGCAGTTCTTC.

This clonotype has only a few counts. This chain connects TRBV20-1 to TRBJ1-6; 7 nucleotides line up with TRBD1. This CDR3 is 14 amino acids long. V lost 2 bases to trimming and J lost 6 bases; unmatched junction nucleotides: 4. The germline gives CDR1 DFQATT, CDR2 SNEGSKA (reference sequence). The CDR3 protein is CSARTGEGNSPLHF. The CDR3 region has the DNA TGCAGTGCTAGAACAGGGGAAGGTAATTCACCCCTCCACTTT.

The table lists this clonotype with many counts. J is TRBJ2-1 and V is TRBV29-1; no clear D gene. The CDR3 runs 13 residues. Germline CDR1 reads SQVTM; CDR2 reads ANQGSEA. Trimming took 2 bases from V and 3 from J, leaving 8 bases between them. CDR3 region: CSVEYDNYNEQFF. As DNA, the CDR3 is TGCAGCGTTGAATATGACAACTACAATGAGCAGTTCTTC.